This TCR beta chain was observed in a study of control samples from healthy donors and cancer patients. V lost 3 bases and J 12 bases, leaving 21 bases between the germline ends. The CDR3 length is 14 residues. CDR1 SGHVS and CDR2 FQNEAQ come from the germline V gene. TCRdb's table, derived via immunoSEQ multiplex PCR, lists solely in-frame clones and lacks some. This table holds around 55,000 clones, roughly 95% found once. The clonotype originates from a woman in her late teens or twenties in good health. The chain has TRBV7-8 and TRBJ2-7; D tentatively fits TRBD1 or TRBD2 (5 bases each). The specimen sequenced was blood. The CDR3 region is CASSLVLGANGGYF. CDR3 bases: TGTGCCAGCAGCTTGGTGCTCGGGGCTAATGGGGGGTACTTC.